This T cell receptor beta chain was identified during a study of blood T cell repertoires in COVID-19. For the study at large: Material from acute and convalescent COVID-19 was sourced from the United States, Italy and Spain. Sources were T cells, B-cell-depleted T cells, or PBMCs; the material itself was cDNA or gDNA.

Source study methods: Amplifying reference gene primers gave estimates of nucleated cell counts. The method was immunoSEQ multiplex PCR; TCRdb's version includes in-frame clones alone and lacks a portion of them. V and J calls and clone size come straight from that table; D and trimming were deduced from the DNA. The repertoire holds about 40,000 clones, 76% seen once, with about 26% in the top ten. The V gene end was trimmed by 3 bases and the J gene end by 5 bases; junction bases not matched to a gene: 11. Germline-derived CDR1 and CDR2 are MNHEY and SMNVEV (reference sequence). The CDR3 runs to 17 residues.

The V call is TRBV27, the J call TRBJ1-5, with 9 nucleotides matching TRBD1. The source is a man older than 75 with acute or convalescent COVID-19. The sample consisted of peripheral blood. Here the CDR3 reads CASSFPSTGGRHQPQHF. The CDR3 nucleotides are TGTGCCAGCAGTTTCCCCTCAACAGGGGGCAGACATCAGCCCCAGCATTTT.